Below, 9 T cell receptor beta chains from the same sample are listed, as sequenced in a study of blood T cell repertoires in COVID-19. Some clones are missing from TCRdb's copy, which holds only in-frame ones; the method was immunoSEQ multiplex PCR. The sample comprises around 250,000 clones, about nine tenths of which are singletons, and about 14% rests with the top ten. Sample: PBMCs or T cells enriched from blood (not recorded which). The receptors come from a man between 18 and 29 years old who had recovered from COVID-19.

V usage is TRBV27 and J usage is TRBJ1-4, with D uncertain. Germline V gene data show CDR1 as MNHEY and CDR2 as SMNVEV (reference sequence). Trimming took off 3 bases at V and 8 bases at J, with 4 bases between the two ends. This CDR3 contains 11 residues. The CDR3 loop is CASSFGEKLFF. CDR3 DNA sequence: TGTGCCAGCAGTTTTGGCGAAAAACTGTTTTTT. Full variable domain (rest looked up from reference TRBV27 and TRBJ1-4): EAQVTQNPRYLITVTGKKLTVTCSQNMNHEYMSWYRQDPGLGLRQIYYSMNVEVTDKGDVPEGYKVSRKEKRNFPLILESPSPNQTSLYFCASSFGEKLFFGSGTQLSVL.

The V gene is TRBV5-1, the J gene TRBJ2-2; D unresolved. Germline V gives CDR1 SGHRS, CDR2 YFSETQ. V shed 0 bases and J shed 2 bases, with 5 bases lying between them. This CDR3 region has 14 residues. The CDR3 loop reads CASSLGGNTGELFF. As DNA, the CDR3 is TGCGCCAGCAGCTTGGGCGGTAACACCGGGGAGCTGTTTTTT.

The CDR3 loop is CASSSTANLVTGTEAFF. CDR3 sequence (DNA): TGTGCCAGTAGTAGCACAGCAAACCTGGTTACTGGCACTGAAGCTTTCTTT. The chain couples TRBV19 to TRBJ1-1; no firm D call. There are 17 residues in the CDR3. The V end lost 4 bases, the J end lost 4 bases, and 22 bases lay between the germline ends. The germline CDR1 and CDR2 sequences are LNHDA and SQIVND (reference sequence).

The chain employs TRBV12-5 and TRBJ2-3; 8 bases align to TRBD2. The CDR3 is 17 residues long. Germline CDR1 LGHNT, CDR2 FRNRAP. J was trimmed by 3 bases and V by 5 bases; bases with no gene match: 13. The CDR3 DNA reads TGTGCTAGTGGTCCCCTTTTCACGGGGGGGCGGACAGATACGCAGTATTTT. It specifies CASGPLFTGGRTDTQYF. Using reference TRBV12-5 and TRBJ2-3 for the parts outside the CDR3, the full variable domain is DARVTQTPRHKVTEMGQEVTMRCQPILGHNTVFWYRQTMMQGLELLAYFRNRAPLDDSGMPKDRFSAEMPDATLATLKIQPSEPRDSAVYFCASGPLFTGGRTDTQYFGPGTRLTVL.

The chain links TRBV9 to TRBJ1-1; 11 bases are a match to TRBD1. The V gene's germline CDR1 is SGDLS and CDR2 YYNGEE. The CDR3 spans 16 residues. The junction had 8 bases not matched to a gene; V was cut back by 3 bases and J by 4 bases. CDR3 in amino acids: CASSGRSGTGGTEAFF. As DNA, the CDR3 is TGTGCCAGCAGCGGCCGATCCGGGACAGGGGGCACTGAAGCTTTCTTT.

CDR3: CASSGATGFGTGELFF. Written as DNA, the CDR3 is TGCGCCAGCAGCGGGGCCACAGGGTTTGGCACCGGGGAGCTGTTTTTT. The J gene is TRBJ2-2, the V gene TRBV5-1; possible D gene TRBD1, 6 bases. The length of the CDR3 is 16 residues. V lost 4 bases and J lost 4, with 17 bases in between. CDR1 is SGHRS and CDR2 is YFSETQ in the germline V gene.

This chain uses TRBV7-2 with TRBJ2-3, with D possibly TRBD1 on 6 matching bases. The V gene lost 4 bases and the J gene lost 4 bases, with 12 bases spanning the gap. The CDR3 loop spans 14 amino acids. Germline values: CDR1 SGHTA, CDR2 FQGNSA. The CDR3 here is CASSSVRGPDTQYF. As DNA, the CDR3 is TGTGCCAGCAGCTCGGTCAGGGGCCCAGATACGCAGTATTTT.

The chain uses TRBV29-1 and TRBJ2-3; tentatively, D is TRBD2 (7 bases). The germline gives CDR1 SQVTM, CDR2 ANQGSEA. The CDR3 extends over 16 amino acids. Deletions cut 5 bases from V and 5 bases from J, with 23 bases between. The CDR3 loop reads CSVSHNWGREQDTQYF. Written as DNA, the CDR3 is TGCAGCGTTTCCCACAACTGGGGGCGGGAGCAAGATACGCAGTATTTT.

This chain joins TRBV11-2 and TRBJ2-3; D remains unclear. Trimming took off 6 bases at V and 0 bases at J, with 10 bases between the two ends. Germline-derived CDR1 and CDR2 are SGHAT and FQNNGV. The CDR3 is made up of 14 amino acids. The chain's CDR3 is CASSHQMSTDTQYF. CDR3 DNA sequence: TGTGCCAGCAGTCATCAGATGAGCACAGATACGCAGTATTTT.